A single T cell receptor (beta chain) is shown here with its context. Its antigen is currently unknown. This was a deep-level run. Per the original data handling: ImmunoSEQ output held junction-only sequences without quality scores, so filtering differed. The assay was immunoSEQ multiplex PCR, and TCRdb's table has in-frame clones only and misses some. That table gives V, J and clone size, and the DNA gave D and trimming. The data hold roughly 380,000 clones, with around 96% observed a single time. The data are from a study of shared clonotypes between healthy human individuals. Background on the study: Three plates were used per donor for CD4 naive, three for CD4 memory, two for CD8 naive and one for CD8 memory.

Study conclusions and caveats: Naive CD4 clonotypes overlapped across a few donors at around 5%.

The CDR3 length is 13 residues. V was trimmed by 1 base and J by 11 bases, leaving 14 bases between them. Germline loops: CDR1 SGHTA, CDR2 FQGNSA. This clonotype originated in a man younger than 40 in good health. Input material: memory CD8+ T cells sorted from blood. Described subset: CD45RO+ cells pooled with CCR7-negative TemRA cells. This chain uses TRBV7-2 with TRBJ1-2; possibly TRBD1 for D (6 bases). The CDR3 nucleotides read TGTGCCAGCAGCTTAGAGGGGCCAGGGGAATACACCTTC. Residues: CASSLEGPGEYTF.